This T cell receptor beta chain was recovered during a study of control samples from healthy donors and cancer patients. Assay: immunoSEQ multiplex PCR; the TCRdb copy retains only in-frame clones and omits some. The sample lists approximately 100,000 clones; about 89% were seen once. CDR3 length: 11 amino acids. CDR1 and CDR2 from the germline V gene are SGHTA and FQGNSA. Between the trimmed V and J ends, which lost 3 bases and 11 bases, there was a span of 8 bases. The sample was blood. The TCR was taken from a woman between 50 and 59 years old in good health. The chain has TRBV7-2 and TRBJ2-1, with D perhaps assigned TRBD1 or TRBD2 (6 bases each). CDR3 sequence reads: CASSLGGQQFF. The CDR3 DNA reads TGTGCCAGCAGCTTGGGGGGCCAGCAGTTCTTC.